The 2 T cell receptor beta chains presented below share a single source sample, sequenced in a study of T cells in Graves' hyperthyroidism and ophthalmopathy. Regions amplified from RNA transcripts were the TCR beta CDR3 regions. The primer set for the first-round RT-PCR of the TCR CDR3 was HTBI. TCRdb itself ran the multiplex PCR reads through MiXCR, one entry per CDR3 protein. The sample lists about 640,000 distinct CDR3 sequences, about 20% occurring once. The sequencing sample was made of blood. These receptors originate from a young man with Graves' ophthalmopathy.

The rearrangement joins TRBV9 to TRBJ2-7; maybe TRBD1 (5 bases). Germline V gene sequence: CDR1 SGDLS, CDR2 YYNGEE. The V end was cut by 2 bases, the J end by 7 bases, with 13 bases between. The CDR3 loop spans 13 amino acids. CDR3 residues: CASSVTAWGEQYF. For the CDR3, the DNA is TGTGCCAGCAGCGTGACAGCCTGGGGAGAGCAGTACTTC.

This rearrangement joins TRBV20-1 to TRBJ2-1; TRBD1 agrees at 7 bases. V lost 0 bases to trimming and J lost 2 bases; unmatched junction nucleotides: 16. The CDR3 spans 19 residues. CDR1 is DFQATT, CDR2 SNEGSKA, per germline (reference sequence). This chain's CDR3 is CSARDQMRTGYVTYNEQFF. The CDR3 region has the DNA TGCAGTGCTAGAGATCAAATGAGGACAGGATACGTTACCTACAATGAGCAGTTCTTC.